This T cell receptor (beta chain) was recorded in a study of glioma-infiltrating T cells after dendritic cell vaccination. Primers: 60 V beta forward and 13 J beta reverse. Profiling relied on immunoSEQ multiplex PCR, and the TCRdb table lists in-frame clones only, not all of them. Of roughly 100,000 clones listed, 90% are singletons. Germline V lookup: CDR1 SGHTA, CDR2 FQGNSA. CDR3 length: 16 amino acids. The junction had 15 bases not matched to a gene; V was cut back by 8 bases and J by 4 bases. Specified time point: after dendritic cell vaccination, including at tumor progression/relapse. Study conclusions and caveats: Longer survival after dendritic cell vaccination followed higher pretreatment TIL content. Few patients contributed both blood and tumor specimens.

In regard to this clone: The target antigen is unknown.

The gene calls are TRBV7-2 and TRBJ2-3, with TRBD2 identical over 7 bases. The clonotype comes from a human donor with glioblastoma. Sequenced material: blood, taken after dendritic cell vaccination. The CDR3 loop reads CASGGGMGRRPDTQYF. The CDR3 nucleotides read TGTGCCAGCGGGGGGGGGATGGGACGGAGGCCAGATACGCAGTATTTT.